These T cell receptor beta chains were read from a single sample in a study of blood T cells in healthy people across ages. A single record per CDR3 protein comes from TCRdb applying MiXCR to the 5' RACE reads. This table has fewer than 1,000,000 distinct CDR3 sequences, about 42% appearing once. Sequencing used blood. These TCRs come from a man aged 55 to 70 in good health. CDR3s include the opening cysteine and the closing phenylalanine or tryptophan. The order of the fields is clone size, J gene, V gene, D gene, CDR3 DNA, CDR3 protein. A D gene is named only where the DNA matches it firmly. Some rows have no size entry. The others give once, few or many, or a class for an expanded clone.

NA | TRBJ1-6 | TRBV4-3 | NA | TGCGCCAGCAGCCAAGCTTTGAGCGATTCACCCCTCCACTTT | CASSQALSDSPLHF
NA | TRBJ2-1 | TRBV2 | TRBD2 | TGTGCCAGCGGTGGGATAGCGGGGTGGAATGAGCAGTTCTTC | CASGGIAGWNEQFF
few | TRBJ2-5 | TRBV6-2/TRBV6-3 | TRBD2 | TGTGCCAGCAGTTCCCTAGCGGGCTTGAAAGAGACCCAGTACTTC | CASSSLAGLKETQYF
NA | TRBJ2-5 | TRBV12-3/TRBV12-4 | NA | TGTGCCAGCAGGTCTCCGGACGAGACCCAGTACTTC | CASRSPDETQYF
NA | TRBJ2-7 | TRBV6-6 | TRBD1 | TGTGCCAGCAGTTTCGGACAGGTCTCCTACGAGCAGTACTTC | CASSFGQVSYEQYF
NA | TRBJ2-5 | TRBV3-1 | NA | TGTGCCAGCAGACTCTACATGGAAGAGACCCAGTACTTC | CASRLYMEETQYF
NA | TRBJ2-1 | TRBV19 | TRBD2 | TGTGCCAGTAGTATGTCGGTGACTAGCGCGGATGAGCAGTTCTTC | CASSMSVTSADEQFF
NA | TRBJ2-7 | TRBV6-2/TRBV6-3 | NA | TGTGCCAGCAGCCTCGAGAGGGCCGGATTGTACGAGCAGTACTTC | CASSLERAGLYEQYF
few | TRBJ2-5 | TRBV4-3 | TRBD2 | TGCGCCAGCAGCCCCGAGCCTAGCGGGATGGGAGAGACCCAGTACTTC | CASSPEPSGMGETQYF
few | TRBJ2-7 | TRBV12-3/TRBV12-4 | TRBD2 | TGTGCCAGCAGTTCCCTCGCGGGGGGCCACGAGCAGTACTTC | CASSSLAGGHEQYF
NA | TRBJ1-1 | TRBV5-1 | NA | TGCGCCAGCAGCCTCTACCCAGCCGCAATAGGACAGAGAGAAGCTTTCTTT | CASSLYPAAIGQREAFF
NA | TRBJ2-5 | TRBV10-3 | NA | TGTGCCATCAGTGAGTCCCGAGCCTGGGAGACCCAGTACTTC | CAISESRAWETQYF
NA | TRBJ1-3 | TRBV20-1 | NA | TGCAGTGCTAGAGGGGGGACACCAGGAAACACCATATATTTT | CSARGGTPGNTIYF
NA | TRBJ2-1 | TRBV7-9 | TRBD2 | TGTGCCAGCAGCGAAACTAGCGGGGGGTTCCAGTTCTTC | CASSETSGGFQFF
few | TRBJ2-7 | TRBV5-1 | TRBD2 | TGCGCCAGCAGCTTGAATAGCGGGGCCGCCTACGAGCAGTACTTC | CASSLNSGAAYEQYF